Following are 21 T cell receptor beta chains from one sample sequenced in a study of blood T cells in healthy people across ages. Through a sample-barcoded 5' primer and a J-beta primer mix, a second PCR was run for roughly 7 to 12 cycles. TCRdb itself ran the 5' RACE reads through MiXCR, one entry per CDR3 protein. Here the sample spans hundreds of thousands of distinct CDR3 sequences, roughly 30% being singletons. The material sequenced was blood. The source of these receptors is a woman older than 75 in good health.

This clonotype was recorded many times. This chain connects TRBV7-9 to TRBJ2-1; D assignment may be TRBD1 or TRBD2 (6 bases each). Trimming stripped 4 bases from V and 4 bases from J, with 14 bases between. Germline V gene data show CDR1 as SEHNR and CDR2 as FQNEAQ (reference sequence). CDR3 length: 15 residues. The CDR3 reads CASSSSEGGYNEQFF. In DNA form, the CDR3 reads TGTGCCAGCAGCTCTAGCGAAGGGGGATACAATGAGCAGTTCTTC. The full variable domain, completed using reference TRBV7-9 and TRBJ2-1, is DTGVSQNPRHKITKRGQNVTFRCDPISEHNRLYWYRQTLGQGPEFLTYFQNEAQLEKSRLLSDRFSAERPKGSFSTLEIQRTEQGDSAMYLCASSSSEGGYNEQFFGPGTRLTVL.

The CDR3 nucleotides are TGTGCCAGCAGCTTAGGGGGACAGGGCCAGAACTATGGCTACACCTTC. It codes for CASSLGGQGQNYGYTF. This chain connects TRBV13 to TRBJ1-2; 9 bases map to TRBD1. This CDR3 has 16 amino acids. Germline V lookup: CDR1 PRHDT, CDR2 FYEKMQ (reference sequence). The V segment lost 0 bases and the J segment 2 bases; nucleotides outside the gene matches: 4. The variable domain in full, with the rest retrieved from reference TRBV13 and TRBJ1-2, is AAGVIQSPRHLIKEKRETATLKCYPIPRHDTVYWYQQGPGQDPQFLISFYEKMQSDKGSIPDRFSAQQFSDYHSELNMSSLELGDSALYFCASSLGGQGQNYGYTFGSGTRLTVV.

This clonotype has at least ten counts. The rearrangement joins TRBV6-5 to TRBJ1-2; D gene uncertain. The CDR3 covers 17 residues. Germline CDR1 is MNHEY and CDR2 is SVGAGI. V was cut by 2 bases and J by 6 bases, with 22 bases left in between. The CDR3 spells CASSYVVRASLLDGYTF. Here the CDR3 DNA reads TGTGCCAGCAGTTACGTCGTAAGGGCATCGCTTCTGGATGGCTACACCTTC.

The table lists this clonotype with many counts. V usage is TRBV9 and J usage is TRBJ2-3; D may be TRBD2 (6 bases). This CDR3 comprises 15 residues. The V gene lost 7 bases and the J gene lost 0 bases, with 15 bases spanning the gap. Looked up from germline, CDR1 is SGDLS and CDR2 is YYNGEE. For the CDR3, the DNA is TGTGCCAGCTCCCCTGGGGGGTTCAGCACAGATACGCAGTATTTT. This encodes CASSPGGFSTDTQYF.

In this sample, this clonotype turned up many times. V gene TRBV7-8 combines with J gene TRBJ2-3; D is unresolved. Per the germline V gene, CDR1 is SGHVS and CDR2 is FQNEAQ. V lost 5 bases and J lost 1, with 7 bases in between. CDR3 size: 13 residues. In nucleotides, the CDR3 is TGTGCCAGCAGCGGGAAGGGCACAGATACGCAGTATTTT. Translated, it gives CASSGKGTDTQYF.

The table lists this clonotype with many counts. This sequence joins TRBV3-1 and TRBJ2-3; D unclear. CDR1 and CDR2 (germline): LGHDT, YNNKEL (reference sequence). This CDR3 has 15 residues. Trimming removed 2 bases at V and 4 bases at J, with 13 bases between. The CDR3 here is CASSQLSFGPDTQYF. The CDR3 DNA is TGTGCCAGCAGCCAATTAAGTTTTGGTCCAGATACGCAGTATTTT.

This clonotype was counted only a few times. This chain uses TRBV5-1 with TRBJ2-2; tentative D call: TRBD2 (6 bases). CDR3 length: 16 amino acids. Trimming took off 0 bases at V and 0 bases at J, with 9 bases between the two ends. Per germline, CDR1 SGHRS and CDR2 YFSETQ. This chain's CDR3 is CASSLAGSANTGELFF. As DNA, the CDR3 is TGCGCCAGCAGCTTGGCCGGGAGCGCGAACACCGGGGAGCTGTTTTTT.

This clonotype showed up just a few times. Possible read error: a much larger clone is one base away. The chain uses TRBV7-9 and TRBJ2-1; TRBD1 matches at 12 bases. This CDR3 spans 17 amino acids. J was trimmed by 13 bases and V by 4 bases; bases with no gene match: 17. Germline V gene data show CDR1 as SEHNR and CDR2 as FQNEAQ (reference sequence). In DNA form, the CDR3 reads TGTGCCAGCAGCTCCGGGGGACAGGGGGCGCTTCGGGAGACCCAGTTCTTC. Translating gives CASSSGGQGALRETQFF.

For this clonotype: A much bigger clone sits one base away, suggesting this may be a read error. This rearrangement joins TRBV5-1 to TRBJ2-6; 7 bases fit TRBD1. Germline-derived CDR1 and CDR2 are SGHRS and YFSETQ. The CDR3 is made up of 18 amino acids. CDR3 nucleotides: TGCGCCGGCAGCTTGGCCGGTCCAGGGGGTGCTGGGGCCAACGTCCTGACTTTC. Translation: CAGSLAGPGGAGANVLTF.

The table lists this clonotype with many counts. This rearrangement joins TRBV7-2 to TRBJ2-3; 11 bases are a match to TRBD2. The germline gives CDR1 SGHTA, CDR2 FQGNSA. Trimming at V came to 5 bases and at J to 1 base, leaving 5 bases not matched to a gene. CDR3 length: 16 residues. The CDR3 protein is CASSPRLAGRTDTQYF. Here the CDR3 DNA reads TGTGCCAGCAGCCCAAGACTAGCGGGGCGCACAGATACGCAGTATTTT.

This clonotype was recorded many times. V is TRBV21-1 and J is TRBJ2-5; no check of the table's D call, TRBD1, against the DNA was made. TRBV21-1 is reported as a pseudogene. The CDR3 is 16 residues long. The CDR3 coding sequence is TGTGCCAGCAGCAAATGGGGACAGCCGGGGTTCGGGACCCAGTACTTC. The encoded protein is CASSKWGQPGFGTQYF.

About this clonotype itself: This may arise from a read error, as a much more abundant clone is one base away. CDR3 nucleotide sequence: TGTGCCAGCAGTTTCCTCTGCAGAACAGATACGCAGTATTTT. Translated: CASSFLCRTDTQYF. This chain connects TRBV27 to TRBJ2-3; D uncertain. The CDR3 runs to 14 residues. Germline CDR1 reads MNHEY; CDR2 reads SMNVEV (reference sequence). V was shortened by 3 bases and J by 3 bases, with 10 bases between the two germline ends.

Points on this clonotype: A read error is possible here, since a much larger clone lies one base away. The chain uses TRBV3-1 and TRBJ2-7, with D perhaps matching TRBD2 (6 bases). Deletions cut 2 bases from V and 3 bases from J, with 8 bases between. CDR3 length: 13 amino acids. The germline V gene has CDR1 LGHDT and CDR2 YNNKEL (reference sequence). For the CDR3, the DNA is TGTGCCAGCAGCCAAATGGGGGGCTACGAGCAGTACTTC. It codes for CASSQMGGYEQYF.

The count of this clonotype is one. This sequence joins TRBV4-3 and TRBJ2-2, with 8 nucleotides matching TRBD2. V lost 5 bases, J lost 7 bases, and 3 bases stayed unmatched. This CDR3 is built from 13 residues. The germline V gene has CDR1 LGHNA and CDR2 YSLEER. CDR3: CASSSRGGGELFF. In nucleotides, the CDR3 is TGCGCCAGCAGCTCCCGGGGGGGCGGGGAGCTGTTTTTT.

The chain employs TRBV19 and TRBJ2-7, with a tentative D call TRBD2 (5 bases). Germline V gene sequence: CDR1 LNHDA, CDR2 SQIVND (reference sequence). The CDR3 contains 13 residues. V shed 3 bases and J shed 6 bases, with 12 bases lying between them. Written as DNA, the CDR3 is TGTGCCAGTAGTATCTTAGCGTCGGGCGAGCAGTACTTC. Its translation is CASSILASGEQYF.

This clonotype was counted a few times. This chain connects TRBV20-1 to TRBJ1-3; 9 bases align to TRBD1. CDR1 DFQATT and CDR2 SNEGSKA come from the germline V gene (reference sequence). V trimming: 0 bases; J trimming: 4 bases; junction bases outside the gene matches: 7. The CDR3 is 16 amino acids. CDR3 nucleotides: TGCAGTGCTAGAGATAATGACAGGGGGTCAGGAAACACCATATATTTT. It specifies CSARDNDRGSGNTIYF.

The table lists this clonotype with a few counts. It may be a read error: a sequence one base away is much more abundant. The CDR3: CSAREGGGKLETLYF. CDR3 in DNA: TGCAGTGCTAGAGAGGGCGGGGGGAAGCTGGAGACCCTGTACTTC. The V gene is TRBV20-1, the J gene TRBJ2-5; TRBD2 matches at 8 bases. The CDR3 spans 15 residues. CDR1 and CDR2 from the germline V gene are DFQATT and SNEGSKA (reference sequence).

This clonotype showed up many times. The chain employs TRBV2 and TRBJ1-5; the D is unclear. This CDR3 comprises 13 residues. CDR1 SNHLY and CDR2 FYNNEI come from the germline V gene. With 5 bases removed from V and 4 bases from J, the gap between germline ends came to 9 bases. CDR3 in amino acids: CASSFDGNQPQHF. The CDR3 region has the DNA TGTGCCAGCAGTTTTGACGGTAATCAGCCCCAGCATTTT.

As regards this clonotype: A much larger clone differs by one base, so this may be a read error. V is TRBV12-3 or TRBV12-4 and J is TRBJ1-1, with 9 nucleotides matching TRBD1. This CDR3 is 15 amino acids long. Trimming at V came to 5 bases and at J to 4 bases, leaving 8 bases not matched to a gene. CDR3 sequence (DNA): TGTGCCAGCAGTCTAGAGGTGGGACAGGGCACTGAAGCTTTCTTT. Translating gives CASSLEVGQGTEAFF.

V and J are TRBV20-1 and TRBJ2-1; 10 bases fit TRBD2. CDR3 size: 13 residues. V was clipped by 6 bases and J by 10 bases; unmatched bases: 9. Germline assignment: CDR1 DFQATT and CDR2 SNEGSKA (reference sequence). The CDR3 bases are TGCAGTGCGCAGCGGGAGGGCCTTGGAGAGCAGTTCTTC. Translating it yields CSAQREGLGEQFF.

This clonotype showed up many times. The genes are TRBV5-8 and TRBJ2-3; 12 bases are shared with TRBD2. The germline gives CDR1 SGHTS, CDR2 YDEGEE. There are 16 residues in the CDR3. The V and J ends lost 4 bases and 6 bases, in that order; junction bases with no gene match: 9. CDR3 nucleotides: TGTGCCAGCAGCGTCCGCCTAGCGGGGGGGCTGGATACGCAGTATTTT. Amino acids: CASSVRLAGGLDTQYF.